This entry features one TCR beta chain sequence. Its antigen is unknown. The sample is drawn from a study of cytomegalovirus exposure and HLA in healthy donors. V was pared by 4 bases and J by 10 bases, with 14 bases between. The CDR3 covers 14 residues. CDR1 and CDR2 from the germline V gene are MRHNA and SNTAGT. General study results and limits: With later analysis, a missense DCLRE1C variant became linked to TCR beta V- and J-gene trimming.

60 Vbeta and 13 Jbeta primers were used in PCR. TCRdb's table, derived via immunoSEQ multiplex PCR, lists solely in-frame clones and lacks some. The sample contains about 130,000 clones, roughly 74% of which appear only once. The source is a woman in her forties or fifties in good health and CMV-seropositive. Input material: PBMCs. This chain connects TRBV6-4 to TRBJ1-6; D is unresolved. The DNA for the CDR3 is TGTGCCAGCAGTGCCTCCGTGGGGAGCTCACCCCTCCACTTT. It codes for CASSASVGSSPLHF.